The next 10 T cell receptor beta chains were all read from a single sample in a study of early T cells in non-severe SARS-CoV-2 infection. TCRdb re-called the 5' RACE reads with MiXCR, one entry per CDR3 protein. This sample yields 100,000 to 150,000 distinct CDR3 sequences, of which about 15% are seen a single time; roughly 22% belongs to the top ten. The specimen was whole blood. The receptors originated from an adult who was a healthcare worker with PCR-confirmed SARS-CoV-2 infection or an uninfected control (not recorded which).

The chain has TRBV29-1 and TRBJ1-1, with unresolved D. Trimming removed 4 bases at V and 10 bases at J, with 7 bases between. Germline CDR1 SQVTM, CDR2 ANQGSEA. This CDR3 is 9 amino acids long. In nucleotides, the CDR3 is TGCAGCGTTGCCCCGGGAGCTTTCTTT. Amino acids: CSVAPGAFF.

This rearrangement joins TRBV7-2 to TRBJ2-7; the D gene is possibly TRBD1 (6 bases). The CDR3 is made up of 14 amino acids. Trimming pared 6 bases from V and 3 bases from J, leaving 15 bases between. CDR1 and CDR2 from the germline V gene are SGHTA and FQGNSA. In DNA form, the CDR3 reads TGTGCCAGCAGTCCGGGCCCCAGGGGCTACGAGCAGTACTTC. Its protein is CASSPGPRGYEQYF.

This clonotype was observed a few times. V gene TRBV18 combines with J gene TRBJ2-2, with D unclear. Germline V gives CDR1 KGHSH, CDR2 LQKENI. Deletions cut 0 bases from V and 1 base from J, with 9 bases between. The CDR3 consists of 16 residues. CDR3 loop: CASSPPRAVNTGELFF. CDR3 nucleotide sequence: TGTGCCAGCTCACCACCTCGAGCAGTGAACACCGGGGAGCTGTTTTTT.

The chain couples TRBV29-1 to TRBJ1-1; tentatively, D is TRBD1 (5 bases). CDR1 is SQVTM, CDR2 ANQGSEA, per germline. The CDR3 totals 14 residues. Trimming left V 7 bases short and J 6 bases short, with 21 bases between. CDR3 in amino acids: CSAREGRDKAEAFF. The DNA for the CDR3 is TGCAGCGCTAGGGAGGGGCGGGATAAGGCTGAAGCTTTCTTT.

This clonotype was detected only a few times. CDR3 in DNA: TGTGCCTGGAGTGCGATTGACAGAAATGAAAAACTGTTTTTT. This translates into CAWSAIDRNEKLFF. The rearrangement uses TRBV30 and TRBJ1-4, with D maybe TRBD1 (5 bases). The CDR3 is 14 amino acids. Germline-derived CDR1 and CDR2 are GTSNPN and SVGIG (reference sequence). Between the trimmed V and J ends, which lost 1 base and 5 bases, there was a span of 11 bases.

This clonotype came up a few times. The V call is TRBV7-2, the J call TRBJ1-1; no firm D call. The CDR3 loop spans 16 amino acids. The V end lost 0 bases, the J end lost 1 base, and 12 bases lay between the germline ends. Germline-derived CDR1 and CDR2 are SGHTA and FQGNSA. The DNA of the CDR3 is TGTGCCAGCAGCTTAGCGCTCGGACGCTCGAACACTGAAGCTTTCTTT. This codes for CASSLALGRSNTEAFF.

The sample holds many counts of this clonotype. The gene calls are TRBV29-1 and TRBJ2-1; weak D call: TRBD1 (7 bases). Trimming removed 4 bases at V and 5 bases at J, with 15 bases between. The CDR3 totals 14 residues. Germline lookup yields CDR1 SQVTM and CDR2 ANQGSEA. CDR3 sequence reads: CSVGRGTVNNEQFF. The CDR3, as DNA: TGCAGCGTTGGGAGGGGGACAGTTAACAATGAGCAGTTCTTC.

This clonotype came up a few times. The chain couples TRBV29-1 to TRBJ2-3; the D is unclear. The CDR3 is 12 amino acids. The V end was cut by 5 bases, the J end by 0 bases, with 6 bases between. Germline CDR1 and CDR2: SQVTM and ANQGSEA. The chain's CDR3 is CSVTTSTDTQYF. The CDR3 region has the DNA TGCAGCGTTACGACTAGCACAGATACGCAGTATTTT.

This clonotype was counted many times. DNA for the CDR3: TGCGCCAGCAGCTTTCAGGGCTACACCGGGGAGCTGTTTTTT. Amino acid sequence: CASSFQGYTGELFF. The J gene is TRBJ2-2, the V gene TRBV5-1, with D possibly matching TRBD1 (5 bases). Germline V gene data show CDR1 as SGHRS and CDR2 as YFSETQ. The ends were cut back, 2 bases at V and 3 bases at J, with 8 bases in the middle. The CDR3 has 14 amino acids.

This clonotype was recorded a few times. The chain joins TRBV5-1 to TRBJ1-6; 10 nucleotides agree with TRBD1. With 3 bases clipped from V and 7 bases from J, the junction kept 1 base outside the gene matches. The CDR3 length is 14 residues. Germline V lookup: CDR1 SGHRS, CDR2 YFSETQ. CDR3 DNA sequence: TGCGCCAGCAGCTGGGGACAGGGGAATTCACCCCTCCACTTT. This encodes CASSWGQGNSPLHF.